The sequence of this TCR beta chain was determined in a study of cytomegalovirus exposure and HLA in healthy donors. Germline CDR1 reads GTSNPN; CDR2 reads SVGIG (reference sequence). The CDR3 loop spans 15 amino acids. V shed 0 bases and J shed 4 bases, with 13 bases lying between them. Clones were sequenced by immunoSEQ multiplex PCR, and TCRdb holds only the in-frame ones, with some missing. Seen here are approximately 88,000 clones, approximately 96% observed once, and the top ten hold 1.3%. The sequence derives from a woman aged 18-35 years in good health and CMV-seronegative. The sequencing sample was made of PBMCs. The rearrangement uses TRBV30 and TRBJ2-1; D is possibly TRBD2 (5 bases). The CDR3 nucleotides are TGTGCCTGGAGTGTACAATGGCGGGCTTACAATGAGCAGTTCTTC. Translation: CAWSVQWRAYNEQFF.